These T cell receptor beta chains were read from a single sample in a study of shared clonotypes between healthy human individuals. Using immunoSEQ multiplex PCR, the repertoire was profiled, and TCRdb retains in-frame clones only, with some absent. The sample has around 720,000 clones; more than 70% are singletons. Source material: memory CD4+ T cells sorted from blood. These receptors all stem from a woman aged 25 to 39 in good health. CDR3s include the opening cysteine and the closing phenylalanine or tryptophan. D genes are given only for firm matches. Some rows mark clone size as missing; the rest say once, few, many or name a class of expanded clone.

d_gene | j_gene | v_gene | abundance | CDR3nt | CDR3aa
- | TRBJ2-4 | TRBV7-3 | - | TGTGCCAGCAGCCGCACCCCCGACACTAAAAACATTCAGTACTTC | CASSRTPDTKNIQYF
TRBD1 | TRBJ2-5 | TRBV10-1 | - | TGCGCCAGCAGTTCCAGGGGGCGAGAGACCCAGTACTTC | CASSSRGRETQYF
- | TRBJ2-7 | TRBV2 | - | TGTGCCAGCAGCATTCCTGGGTCGCAATCCTACGAGCAGTACTTC | CASSIPGSQSYEQYF
- | TRBJ1-4 | TRBV19 | - | TGTGCCAGTACCACAGGGAGGACTAATGAAAAACTGTTTTTT | CASTTGRTNEKLFF
TRBD2 | TRBJ2-1 | TRBV2 | - | TGTGCCAGCAGCGAAGGACTAGCGGGAGTTTTTGAGCAGTTCTTC | CASSEGLAGVFEQFF
TRBD2 | TRBJ2-7 | TRBV28 | - | TGTGCCAGCAGTTTAGGTGGCGGGAGGGCCTTTTACGAGCAGTACTTC | CASSLGGGRAFYEQYF
TRBD2 | TRBJ2-1 | TRBV28 | - | TGTGCCAGCAGGGATGCTCTAACGCGGGAGGTCAATGAGCAGTTCTTC | CASRDALTREVNEQFF
- | TRBJ2-7 | TRBV6-5 | - | TGTGCCAGCAGTTTCTCAGATCCCTACTCCTACGAGCAGTACTTC | CASSFSDPYSYEQYF
- | TRBJ2-2 | TRBV7-8 | few | TGTGCCAGCAGCCTAATTCTAGCTAACACCGGGGAGCTGTTTTTT | CASSLILANTGELFF
- | TRBJ2-1 | TRBV7-9 | few | TGTGCCAGCAGCTACCTAGACTCCTACAATGAGCAGTTCTTC | CASSYLDSYNEQFF
TRBD2 | TRBJ2-2 | TRBV28 | - | TGTGCCAGCAGTTTATTGAGGACTAGCGGGAGGGCCGATACCGGGGAGCTGTTTTTT | CASSLLRTSGRADTGELFF
- | TRBJ1-4 | TRBV5-4 | - | TGTGCCAGCAGCTTGGCCGGGGGCCGAACTAATGAAAAACTGTTTTTT | CASSLAGGRTNEKLFF
- | TRBJ2-5 | TRBV5-4 | - | TGTGCCAGCAGCTTGGACGGAGTCCAAGAGACCCAGTACTTC | CASSLDGVQETQYF
- | TRBJ2-1 | TRBV29-1 | - | TGCAGCGTTAGAACGACAGAGTACAATGAGCAGTTCTTC | CSVRTTEYNEQFF
- | TRBJ1-2 | TRBV10-2 | - | TGCGCCAGCAGTGAAATGGGTGGCTACACCTTC | CASSEMGGYTF
- | TRBJ2-3 | TRBV28 | - | TGTGCCAGCAGCCGTCCTTCGACAGATACGCAGTATTTT | CASSRPSTDTQYF
- | TRBJ1-3 | TRBV6-1 | - | TGTGCCAGCAGTGACGCCGGGAGTAGCTCTGGAGACACCATATATTTT | CASSDAGSSSGDTIYF
- | TRBJ1-5 | TRBV19 | - | TGTGCCAGTAGTATCTGGGGTTCTAGCAATCAGCCCCAGCATTTT | CASSIWGSSNQPQHF
- | TRBJ2-1 | TRBV11-3 | - | TGTGCCAGCAGCTTAATGGCCGGGACTCTCCTTCAGTTCTTC | CASSLMAGTLLQFF
- | TRBJ1-3 | TRBV9 | - | TGTGCCAGCAGCCGCGGGCCGTTCGTCTCTGGAAACACCATATATTTT | CASSRGPFVSGNTIYF
- | TRBJ1-5 | TRBV7-6 | many | TGTGCCAGCAGCTCTCAGGGTGGCAATCAGCCCCAGCATTTT | CASSSQGGNQPQHF
TRBD1 | TRBJ1-3 | TRBV6-5 | few | TGTGCCAGCAGTTTCGCTCGGACAGGGGCTGGAAACACCATATATTTT | CASSFARTGAGNTIYF
TRBD2 | TRBJ2-5 | TRBV5-1 | - | TGCGCCAGCAGCGCGGCGGGGGTCAGTGCGGGAAACCAAGAGACCCAGTACTTC | CASSAAGVSAGNQETQYF
- | TRBJ1-5 | TRBV6-1 | few | TGTGCCAGCATTCCGGGGTTAGGTCAGCCCCAGCATTTT | CASIPGLGQPQHF
TRBD2 | TRBJ2-5 | TRBV6-1 | - | TGTGCCAGCAGTTTATACCGGGACGGGAGGGACTTC | CASSLYRDGRDF
- | TRBJ1-1 | TRBV2 | - | TGTGCCAGCAAGTCGGAGGGGGTGAACACTGAAGCTTTCTTT | CASKSEGVNTEAFF
TRBD1 | TRBJ2-7 | TRBV28 | - | TGTGCCAGCAGTCTCGGACAGGGCTACGAGCAGTACTTC | CASSLGQGYEQYF
- | TRBJ2-3 | TRBV2 | - | TGTGCCAGCAGTGAATCCGCCAGCCAAATCACAGATACGCAGTATTTT | CASSESASQITDTQYF
TRBD2 | TRBJ2-1 | TRBV28 | - | TGTGCCAGCAGTATCCTAGCGGGAGGTTCCCATGAGCAGTTCTTC | CASSILAGGSHEQFF
TRBD2 | TRBJ2-5 | TRBV19 | - | TGTGCCAGTAATGACGGGAGGGACCAAGAGACCCAGTACTTC | CASNDGRDQETQYF
- | TRBJ1-2 | TRBV5-1 | - | TGCGCCAGCAGCTTGGGGGGACGTTCCTATGGCTACACCTTC | CASSLGGRSYGYTF
- | TRBJ2-7 | TRBV29-1 | - | TGCAGCGCCGGAAGGAGTCATAGCTCCTACGAGCAGTACTTC | CSAGRSHSSYEQYF
- | TRBJ1-4 | TRBV2 | - | TGTGCCAGCAGTGAAGACGCAGGGAATAATGAAAAACTGTTTTTT | CASSEDAGNNEKLFF
- | TRBJ1-4 | TRBV6-5 | few | TGTGCCAGCAGCCTCGCAGGGGAAAAACTGTTTTTT | CASSLAGEKLFF
- | TRBJ2-7 | TRBV9 | few | TGTGCCAGCAGCGTAGACACGTTCTCCTACGAGCAGTACTTC | CASSVDTFSYEQYF
TRBD1 | TRBJ2-5 | TRBV2 | - | TGTGCCAGCAGTGTGTGGGGACAGGCGCAAGAGACCCAGTACTTC | CASSVWGQAQETQYF
TRBD2 | TRBJ2-1 | TRBV9 | - | TGTGCCAGTCAGCGGGATCGGTCTAATGAGCAGTTCTTC | CASQRDRSNEQFF
- | TRBJ2-7 | TRBV4-2 | - | TGTGCCAGCAGCTTAATCGGAGCCTACGAGCAGTACTTC | CASSLIGAYEQYF
- | TRBJ2-5 | TRBV6-6 | - | TGTGCCAGCGCCGTGTCAGCGGGCCAAGAGACCCAGTACTTC | CASAVSAGQETQYF
- | TRBJ1-2 | TRBV19 | - | TGTGCCAGTAGTCGGACGGAGGGACCCTATGGCTACACCTTC | CASSRTEGPYGYTF
- | TRBJ2-7 | TRBV27 | - | TGTGCCAGCAGTAAAAGACCGGGACCCACCTACGAGCAGTACTTC | CASSKRPGPTYEQYF